Detailed here is one T cell receptor (beta chain). This entry comes from a study of blood T cell repertoires in COVID-19. In the study's own analysis: Amplification from reference gene primers served as the basis for estimated nucleated cell counts. Assay used: immunoSEQ multiplex PCR; TCRdb lists only in-frame clones, some missing. Clonal size and the V and J genes are those of that table, whereas D and trimming came from the DNA. The table records tens of thousands of clones, around four fifths of them present only once. V lost 3 bases and J lost 8, with 13 bases in between. This CDR3 spans 13 amino acids. CDR1 is MDHEN, CDR2 SYDVKM, per germline.

The receptor was isolated from a man in his 70s with acute or convalescent COVID-19. The chain employs TRBV28 and TRBJ1-2; D is perhaps TRBD1 (5 bases). Sequenced sample: peripheral blood. The CDR3, as DNA: TGTGCCAGCAGTTTCTACAGGACCAAAGGCTACACCTTC. Amino acid sequence: CASSFYRTKGYTF.